Listed below are T cell receptor beta chains from one sample, sequenced in a study of T cell responses to AZD1222 COVID-19 vaccine. TCRdb's copy holds only in-frame clones and misses some; the assay was immunoSEQ multiplex PCR. The sample carries about 120,000 clones, about 90% recorded once. Sequenced material: peripheral blood, taken on day 0 of AZD1222 vaccination. The receptors derive from an adult in good health. The CDR3 runs from the conserved cysteine through the conserved F or W. D genes are given only for firm matches. Some rows mark clone size as missing; the rest say once, few, many or name a class of expanded clone.

D: NA
V: TRBV6-5
J: TRBJ1-5
size: NA
length: 13
DNA: TGTGCCAGCAGTTACGGGGGAAATCAGCCCCAGCATTTT
CDR3: CASSYGGNQPQHF

D: NA
V: TRBV2
J: TRBJ2-7
size: few
length: 12
DNA: TGTGCCAGCAGTGACCGAACACACGAGCAGTACTTC
CDR3: CASSDRTHEQYF

D: NA
V: TRBV19
J: TRBJ1-5
size: NA
length: 14
DNA: TGTGCCAGTAGTTTCGTACAGAAAAATCAGCCCCAGCATTTT
CDR3: CASSFVQKNQPQHF

D: NA
V: TRBV5-1
J: TRBJ1-3
size: NA
length: 16
DNA: TGCGCCAGCAGCTTGGAACGGCCAACCACTGGAAACACCATATATTTT
CDR3: CASSLERPTTGNTIYF

D: NA
V: TRBV20-1
J: TRBJ1-1
size: NA
length: 14
DNA: TGCAGTGCTAATGATTGGAGGGGGGAAACTGAAGCTTTCTTT
CDR3: CSANDWRGETEAFF

D: TRBD1
V: TRBV24-1
J: TRBJ2-1
size: NA
length: 16
DNA: TGTGCCACCAGTGATTCCGCCGGACAGGGTTACAATGAGCAGTTCTTC
CDR3: CATSDSAGQGYNEQFF

D: NA
V: TRBV7-3
J: TRBJ1-1
size: NA
length: 13
DNA: TGTGCCAGCAGCCGGGAGCAGGAAGGTGAAGCTTTCTTT
CDR3: CASSREQEGEAFF

D: NA
V: TRBV27
J: TRBJ2-2
size: NA
length: 14
DNA: TGTGCCAGCAGTTTCCTGGGGAGCACCGGGGAGCTGTTTTTT
CDR3: CASSFLGSTGELFF

D: NA
V: TRBV19
J: TRBJ1-5
size: NA
length: 11
DNA: TGTGCCAGTAGCGCCCCCGGGCCCCAGCATTTT
CDR3: CASSAPGPQHF

D: NA
V: TRBV18
J: TRBJ1-5
size: once
length: 15
DNA: TGTGCCAGCTCACGCACCGAAGAGGATAATCAGCCCCAGCATTTT
CDR3: CASSRTEEDNQPQHF

D: NA
V: TRBV7-3
J: TRBJ2-7
size: once
length: 16
DNA: TGTGCCAGCAGCTTAGGTGCAGGGCACCTCTCCTACGAGCAGTACTTC
CDR3: CASSLGAGHLSYEQYF

D: TRBD1
V: TRBV18
J: TRBJ2-7
size: NA
length: 14
DNA: TGTGCCAGCTCAAAGGACAGGAATTCCTACGAGCAGTACTTC
CDR3: CASSKDRNSYEQYF

D: NA
V: TRBV7-3
J: TRBJ2-7
size: NA
length: 14
DNA: TGTGCCAGCAGCTCAGCGGAGAGCTCCTACGAGCAGTACTTC
CDR3: CASSSAESSYEQYF

D: TRBD1
V: TRBV6-5
J: TRBJ1-5
size: NA
length: 15
DNA: TGTGCCAGCGCTAGGGGTGGACAGGGGGATCAGCCCCAGCATTTT
CDR3: CASARGGQGDQPQHF

D: TRBD1
V: TRBV18
J: TRBJ2-7
size: NA
length: 14
DNA: TGTGCCAGCTCATCCGGACAGGGGACGAGCGAGCAGTACTTC
CDR3: CASSSGQGTSEQYF

D: NA
V: TRBV7-9
J: TRBJ1-6
size: NA
length: 16
DNA: TGTGCCAGCAGCTACCGACAGGCCTCCTCCGATTCACCCCTCCACTTT
CDR3: CASSYRQASSDSPLHF

D: NA
V: TRBV5-4
J: TRBJ1-2
size: NA
length: 14
DNA: TGTGCCAGCACACCAACAGGGAGTCTGAATGGCTACACCTTC
CDR3: CASTPTGSLNGYTF

D: TRBD2
V: TRBV27
J: TRBJ2-2
size: NA
length: 19
DNA: TGTGCCAGCAGACCCCGGGACAGGCTAATAGCGGGAGGAACCGGGGAGCTGTTTTTT
CDR3: CASRPRDRLIAGGTGELFF

D: NA
V: TRBV5-1
J: TRBJ2-5
size: NA
length: 14
DNA: TGCGCCAGCAGCTCCTACTTCAGCCAAGAGACCCAGTACTTC
CDR3: CASSSYFSQETQYF

D: TRBD2
V: TRBV6-5
J: TRBJ2-7
size: NA
length: 15
DNA: TGTGCCAGCAGTCCCTCGGGTAGCGGGTGGAGGGAGCAGTACTTC
CDR3: CASSPSGSGWREQYF

D: NA
V: TRBV6-1
J: TRBJ1-1
size: NA
length: 16
DNA: TGTGCCAGCAGTGAGTTTTCGTGGGGGATGAACACTGAAGCTTTCTTT
CDR3: CASSEFSWGMNTEAFF

D: NA
V: TRBV6-6
J: TRBJ2-7
size: NA
length: 15
DNA: TGTGCCAGCAGTTACACCCGGACAGCAGGTTACGAGCAGTACTTC
CDR3: CASSYTRTAGYEQYF

D: TRBD2
V: TRBV29-1
J: TRBJ2-3
size: NA
length: 17
DNA: TGCAGCGTTCCCCGCCCGGGACTAGCGGGGAGCACAGATACGCAGTATTTT
CDR3: CSVPRPGLAGSTDTQYF

D: NA
V: TRBV24-1
J: TRBJ2-3
size: NA
length: 14
DNA: TGTGCCACCAGTGGGACAGACAGCACAGATACGCAGTATTTT
CDR3: CATSGTDSTDTQYF

D: TRBD1
V: TRBV7-6
J: TRBJ1-5
size: NA
length: 15
DNA: TGTGCCAGCAGCTCTACAGGGGGAAGGAATCAGCCCCAGCATTTT
CDR3: CASSSTGGRNQPQHF

D: NA
V: TRBV4-1
J: TRBJ1-2
size: NA
length: 15
DNA: TGCGCCAGCAGCCTCGGACAAGACCCTAACTATGGCTACACCTTC
CDR3: CASSLGQDPNYGYTF

D: NA
V: TRBV7-6
J: TRBJ1-1
size: NA
length: 13
DNA: TGTGCCAGCAGCCCACCCGGGGGGACTGAAGCTTTCTTT
CDR3: CASSPPGGTEAFF

D: NA
V: TRBV15
J: TRBJ2-2
size: NA
length: 18
DNA: TGTGCCACCAGCAGAGATAGGGGCAGGGTGTCGGGCGCCGGGGAGCTGTTTTTT
CDR3: CATSRDRGRVSGAGELFF

D: NA
V: TRBV5-4
J: TRBJ1-3
size: NA
length: 15
DNA: TGTGCCAGCAGCTTGGGCACAGGGAGTGGAAACACCATATATTTT
CDR3: CASSLGTGSGNTIYF

D: TRBD1
V: TRBV5-1
J: TRBJ1-2
size: NA
length: 13
DNA: TGCGCCAGCAGATCCGGGACAGAGGATGGCTACACCTTC
CDR3: CASRSGTEDGYTF

D: NA
V: TRBV9
J: TRBJ1-1
size: NA
length: 15
DNA: TGTGCCAGCAGCGTAGCCGTTACACCGAACACTGAAGCTTTCTTT
CDR3: CASSVAVTPNTEAFF

D: NA
V: TRBV18
J: TRBJ1-4
size: NA
length: 14
DNA: TGTGCCAGCTCACCCCTTGGGCAGGGTGACAAACTGTTTTTT
CDR3: CASSPLGQGDKLFF

D: TRBD2
V: TRBV11-2
J: TRBJ2-6
size: NA
length: 17
DNA: TGTGCCAGCAGACCACACGGGGGGGCCTCTGGGGCCAACGTCCTGACTTTC
CDR3: CASRPHGGASGANVLTF

D: TRBD2
V: TRBV28
J: TRBJ2-1
size: NA
length: 18
DNA: TGTGCCAGCAGTTTAGGGCTAGCGGTAACCCGCTCCTACAATGAGCAGTTCTTC
CDR3: CASSLGLAVTRSYNEQFF

D: NA
V: TRBV25-1
J: TRBJ1-1
size: NA
length: 12
DNA: TGTGCCAGCAGTACGGGGAACACTGAAGCTTTCTTT
CDR3: CASSTGNTEAFF

D: NA
V: TRBV7-9
J: TRBJ1-5
size: few
length: 14
DNA: TGTGCCAGCAGAGGGGCAGGGAACAATCAGCCCCAGCATTTT
CDR3: CASRGAGNNQPQHF

D: NA
V: TRBV12-5
J: TRBJ1-1
size: NA
length: 14
DNA: TGTGCTAGTGGTCCCGGGGGGGCGGACACTGAAGCTTTCTTT
CDR3: CASGPGGADTEAFF

D: NA
V: TRBV7-9
J: TRBJ2-6
size: few
length: 16
DNA: TGTGCCAGCAGCTTAGGGTACAGCTCTGGGGCCAACGTCCTGACTTTC
CDR3: CASSLGYSSGANVLTF

D: NA
V: TRBV30
J: TRBJ2-1
size: NA
length: 15
DNA: TGTGCCTGGACTGCGGACTTAAGCTCCTACAATGAGCAGTTCTTC
CDR3: CAWTADLSSYNEQFF

D: TRBD2
V: TRBV15
J: TRBJ2-7
size: few
length: 14
DNA: TGTGCCACCAGCAGAGGTTCTAGCGGCTACGAGCAGTACTTC
CDR3: CATSRGSSGYEQYF

D: NA
V: TRBV9
J: TRBJ1-5
size: NA
length: 15
DNA: TGTGCCAGCAGCGTTACAGGGCTCTCCAATCAGCCCCAGCATTTT
CDR3: CASSVTGLSNQPQHF

D: TRBD2
V: TRBV6-5
J: TRBJ2-1
size: NA
length: 14
DNA: TGTGCCAGCAAAAGGCTAGCGGGAACAGATGAGCAGTTCTTC
CDR3: CASKRLAGTDEQFF

D: NA
V: TRBV2
J: TRBJ2-3
size: many
length: 16
DNA: TGTGCCAGCAGTGATTATGGCAGGATTAGCACAGATACGCAGTATTTT
CDR3: CASSDYGRISTDTQYF

D: NA
V: TRBV5-8
J: TRBJ1-1
size: NA
length: 16
DNA: TGTGCCAGCAGCTTGGGGTGGGCAGGTCTGAACACTGAAGCTTTCTTT
CDR3: CASSLGWAGLNTEAFF

D: NA
V: TRBV5-4
J: TRBJ2-2
size: NA
length: 16
DNA: TGTGCCAGCAGCACCCGACAGGTTTATAACACCGGGGAGCTGTTTTTT
CDR3: CASSTRQVYNTGELFF

D: NA
V: TRBV5-4
J: TRBJ1-2
size: NA
length: 12
DNA: TGTGCCAGCAGCTTGGAGGGCTATGGCTACACCTTC
CDR3: CASSLEGYGYTF

D: NA
V: TRBV2
J: TRBJ2-1
size: NA
length: 15
DNA: TGTGCCAGCAGTCCCCCCGGGGGGCTGCCCAATGAGCAGTTCTTC
CDR3: CASSPPGGLPNEQFF

D: NA
V: TRBV27
J: TRBJ1-1
size: NA
length: 17
DNA: TGTGCCAGCAGTTTATTAGGGGCGCCTGCGGTACACACTGAAGCTTTCTTT
CDR3: CASSLLGAPAVHTEAFF

D: NA
V: TRBV3-1/TRBV3-2
J: TRBJ1-6
size: once
length: 15
DNA: TGTGCCAGCAGCCAAGGAGGGGCTTGGAATTCACCCCTCCACTTT
CDR3: CASSQGGAWNSPLHF

D: NA
V: TRBV12-3/TRBV12-4
J: TRBJ1-5
size: NA
length: 13
DNA: TGTGCCAGCACCCGGGACCCCGGTCAGCCCCAGCATTTT
CDR3: CASTRDPGQPQHF

D: NA
V: TRBV6-4
J: TRBJ2-2
size: NA
length: 16
DNA: TGTGCCAGCAGTGACGCACCCGGGGTTAACACCGGGGAGCTGTTTTTT
CDR3: CASSDAPGVNTGELFF